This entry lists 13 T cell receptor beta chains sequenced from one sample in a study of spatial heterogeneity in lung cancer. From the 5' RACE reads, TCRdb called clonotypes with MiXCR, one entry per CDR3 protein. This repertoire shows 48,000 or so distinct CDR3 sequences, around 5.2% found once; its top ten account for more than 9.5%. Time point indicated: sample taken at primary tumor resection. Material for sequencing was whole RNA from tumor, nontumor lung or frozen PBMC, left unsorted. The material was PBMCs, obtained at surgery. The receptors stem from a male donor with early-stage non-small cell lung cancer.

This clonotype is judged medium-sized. Here the CDR3 reads CASSPPAGESYEQYF. The CDR3, as DNA: TGTGCCAGCAGCCCTCCAGCGGGAGAATCCTACGAGCAGTACTTC. V and J are TRBV7-9 and TRBJ2-7; 8 bases match TRBD2. From germline, CDR1 is SEHNR and CDR2 FQNEAQ (reference sequence). The CDR3 covers 15 residues. After removal of 5 bases from V and 1 base from J, the junction contained 7 bases not matched to a gene.

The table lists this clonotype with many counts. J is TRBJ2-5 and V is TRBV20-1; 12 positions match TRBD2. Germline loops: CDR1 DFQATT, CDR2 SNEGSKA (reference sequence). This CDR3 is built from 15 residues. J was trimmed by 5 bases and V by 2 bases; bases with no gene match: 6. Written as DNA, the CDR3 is TGCAGTGCTAGACTAGCGGGAGGGCCTGAGGAGACCCAGTACTTC. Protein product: CSARLAGGPEETQYF.

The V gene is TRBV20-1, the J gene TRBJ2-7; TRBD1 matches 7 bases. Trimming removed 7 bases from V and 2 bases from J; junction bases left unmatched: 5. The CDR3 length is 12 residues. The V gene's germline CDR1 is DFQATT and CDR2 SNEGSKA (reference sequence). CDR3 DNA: TGCAGTGGGGACAGAGGAACCTACGAGCAGTACTTC. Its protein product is CSGDRGTYEQYF.

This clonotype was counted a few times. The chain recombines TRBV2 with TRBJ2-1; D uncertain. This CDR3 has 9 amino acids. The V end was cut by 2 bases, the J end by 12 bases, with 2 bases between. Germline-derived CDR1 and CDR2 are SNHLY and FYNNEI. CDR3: CASSERQFF. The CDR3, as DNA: TGTGCCAGCAGTGAACGGCAGTTCTTC.

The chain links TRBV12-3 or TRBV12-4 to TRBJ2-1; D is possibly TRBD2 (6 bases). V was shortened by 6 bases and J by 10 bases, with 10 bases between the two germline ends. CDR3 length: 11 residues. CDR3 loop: CASSWDLEQFF. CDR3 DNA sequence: TGTGCCAGCAGCTGGGACTTGGAGCAGTTCTTC.

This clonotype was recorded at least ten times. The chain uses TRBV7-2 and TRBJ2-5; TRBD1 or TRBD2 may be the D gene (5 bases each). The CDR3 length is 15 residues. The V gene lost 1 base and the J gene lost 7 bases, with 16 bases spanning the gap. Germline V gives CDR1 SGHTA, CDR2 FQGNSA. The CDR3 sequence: CASSLDGWGRGTQYF. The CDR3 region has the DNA TGTGCCAGCAGCTTAGACGGGTGGGGCCGGGGGACCCAGTACTTC.

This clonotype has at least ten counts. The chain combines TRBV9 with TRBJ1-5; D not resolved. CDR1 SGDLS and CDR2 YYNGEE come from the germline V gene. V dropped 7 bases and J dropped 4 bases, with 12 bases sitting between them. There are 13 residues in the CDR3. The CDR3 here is CASARGWNQPQHF. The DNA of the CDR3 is TGTGCCAGCGCGCGCGGGTGGAATCAGCCCCAGCATTTT.

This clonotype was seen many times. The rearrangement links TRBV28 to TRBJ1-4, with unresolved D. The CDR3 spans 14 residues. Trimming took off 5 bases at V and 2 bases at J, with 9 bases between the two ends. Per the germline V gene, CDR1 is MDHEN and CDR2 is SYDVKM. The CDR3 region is CASSIRGTNEKLFF. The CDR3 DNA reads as TGTGCCAGCAGTATTCGAGGGACTAATGAAAAACTGTTTTTT.

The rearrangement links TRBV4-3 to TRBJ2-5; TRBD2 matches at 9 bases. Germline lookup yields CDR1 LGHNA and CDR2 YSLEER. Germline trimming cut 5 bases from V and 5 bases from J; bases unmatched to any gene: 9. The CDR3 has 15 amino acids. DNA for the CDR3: TGCGCCAGCAGCGAACGGGGTAGCGGGAGTGAGACCCAGTACTTC. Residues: CASSERGSGSETQYF.

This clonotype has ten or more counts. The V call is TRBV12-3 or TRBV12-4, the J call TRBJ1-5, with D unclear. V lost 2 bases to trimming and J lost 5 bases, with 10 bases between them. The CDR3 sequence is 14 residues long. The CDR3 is CASSLNGQYQPQHF. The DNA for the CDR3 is TGTGCCAGCAGTTTAAACGGGCAGTATCAGCCCCAGCATTTT.

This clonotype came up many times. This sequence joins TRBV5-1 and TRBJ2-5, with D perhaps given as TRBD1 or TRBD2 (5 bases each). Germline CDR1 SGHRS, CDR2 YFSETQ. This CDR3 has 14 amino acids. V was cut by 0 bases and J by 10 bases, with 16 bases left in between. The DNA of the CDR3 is TGCGCCAGCAGCTTGGGCCTCCAAGTGGGGGACCAGTACTTC. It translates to CASSLGLQVGDQYF.

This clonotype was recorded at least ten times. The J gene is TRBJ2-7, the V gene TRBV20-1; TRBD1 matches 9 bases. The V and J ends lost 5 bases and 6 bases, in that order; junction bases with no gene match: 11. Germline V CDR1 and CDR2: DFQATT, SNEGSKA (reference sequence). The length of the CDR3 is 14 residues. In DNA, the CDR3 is TGCAGTGCTGGCACCGGGACAGGGTCGAGCGAGCAGTACTTC. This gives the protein CSAGTGTGSSEQYF.

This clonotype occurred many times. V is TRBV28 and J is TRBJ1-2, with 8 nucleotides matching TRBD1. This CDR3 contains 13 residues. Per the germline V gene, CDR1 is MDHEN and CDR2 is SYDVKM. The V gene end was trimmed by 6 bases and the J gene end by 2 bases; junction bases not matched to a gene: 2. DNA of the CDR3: TGTGCCAGCAGGCGGGACAGGAACTATGGCTACACCTTC. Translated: CASRRDRNYGYTF.